The sequence of this T cell receptor beta chain was determined in a study of T cell responses to AZD1222 COVID-19 vaccine. Findings and limits, study-wide: Just 6 or 7 AZD1222 recipients were seropositive at baseline. The peak T cell response came first, and repertoires were sampled only after it. In the spike-specific TCR repertoire, nearly half reportedly target unmutated variant regions.

With respect to this clone: As yet, its antigen is unknown.

The assay was immunoSEQ multiplex PCR, and TCRdb's table has in-frame clones only and misses some. The sample includes about 86,000 clones, roughly 90% of them seen just once. This CDR3 spans 18 amino acids. CDR1 and CDR2 (germline): MDHEN, SYDVKM. Trimming shortened V by 5 bases and J by 2 bases, and 22 bases separated the two germline ends. The sequence came from an adult who received the AZD1222 COVID-19 vaccine. The sequencing used peripheral blood, collected 28 days after the second AZD1222 dose. The rearrangement links TRBV28 to TRBJ1-5; tentatively, D is TRBD1 (6 bases). CDR3 protein: CASSPTGRGTWGNQPQHF. In DNA form, the CDR3 reads TGTGCCAGCAGTCCCACAGGGCGTGGGACGTGGGGCAATCAGCCCCAGCATTTT.